The entry below gives a single TCR beta chain sequence along with its context. Its specificity is unknown. TCRdb itself ran the 5' RACE reads through MiXCR, one entry per CDR3 protein. This table holds 85,000 to 130,000 distinct CDR3 sequences, over 10% found once. The entry originates in a study of T-cell memory formation after mild COVID-19. Study observations and caveats: The finding that pre-infection memory included some responding clones suggested that cross-reactive memory joined. Contracting CD4+ clones sat mainly in CM and EM; CD8+ in EMRA. Nothing confirmed that second-wave clones peaking on day 37 were specific for SARS-CoV-2. Clones contracting day 15 to 85 were balanced CD4/CD8; later expanders leaned CD4+.

The sequenced sample was PBMCs or a T cell subset sorted from them (not recorded which). The TCR comes from an adult woman who had mild COVID-19 (a few samples of this study predate the infection). Cell type and time point are not known.

The chain's CDR3 is CASSDRDPGSYGYTF. The CDR3 DNA sequence: TGTGCCAGCAGCGACCGGGACCCCGGGTCTTATGGCTACACCTTC. This chain joins TRBV7-9 and TRBJ1-2; possibly TRBD1 for D (5 bases). CDR3 length equals 15 residues. V lost 5 bases to trimming and J lost 5 bases, with 18 bases between them. Germline V gene lookup returns CDR1 SEHNR and CDR2 FQNEAQ (reference sequence).